This paragraph reports one T cell receptor beta chain. Authors' data handling: Cell counts per sample came from amplifying reference gene primers. The protocol was immunoSEQ multiplex PCR, while the TCRdb copy is restricted to in-frame clones and leaves out a portion. V and J calls and clone size follow that table, whereas D and trimming were derived from the DNA. The profile shows about 290,000 clones, about 89% of them singletons. This sample is drawn from a study of blood T cell repertoires in COVID-19. The CDR3 sequence is 15 residues long. Germline loops: CDR1 LNHDA, CDR2 SQIVND (reference sequence). The J segment lost 5 bases and the V segment lost 6 bases, leaving 10 bases of the junction unmatched.

V and J are TRBV19 and TRBJ1-2; TRBD1 agrees at 9 bases. The sequenced sample was PBMCs or T cells enriched from blood (not recorded which). The sequence was obtained from a middle-aged woman who had recovered from COVID-19. Here the CDR3 DNA reads TGTGCCAGTAGCCCGAGGGGACAGGGCGCTTATGGCTACACCTTC. Its protein product is CASSPRGQGAYGYTF.